The clone carrying this T cell receptor beta chain was observed at least ten times. Unique molecular identifiers were incorporated when the TCRbeta library was constructed. TCRdb reprocessed the PCR reads with MiXCR, giving one entry per CDR3 protein. This table holds nearly 400,000 distinct CDR3 sequences, roughly 21% found once. These data come from a study of T-cell reconstitution after alpha-beta-depleted transplantation in children. The CDR3 has 13 residues. Germline lookup yields CDR1 DFQATT and CDR2 SNEGSKA (reference sequence). The clonotype originates from a human donor who donated a stem cell graft to a child with acute myeloid leukemia. The genes are TRBV20-1 and TRBJ2-7; 8 bases are a match to TRBD2. The sample was PBMCs from the stem cell graft donor, taken from the stem cell graft. The CDR3 spells CRALAANSYEQYF. The DNA for the CDR3 is TGCAGAGCACTAGCGGCCAACTCCTACGAGCAGTACTTC.